This TCR beta chain was identified in a study of Graves' ophthalmopathy and Graves' hyperthyroidism. The authors amplified TCR beta CDR3 regions from RNA transcripts. Second-round multiplex PCR came after first-round RT-PCR with HTBI primers. In TCRdb, the multiplex PCR reads were re-called with MiXCR into one record per CDR3 protein. This repertoire shows almost 750,000 distinct CDR3 sequences, roughly 40% found once; its top ten account for about 40%. V was shortened by 3 bases and J by 7 bases, with 21 bases between the two germline ends. CDR1 LNHDA and CDR2 SQIVND come from the germline V gene (reference sequence). The CDR3 spans 16 residues. This clonotype was observed many times.

The rearrangement uses TRBV19 and TRBJ1-2, with no clear D. Source material: peripheral blood. The TCR comes from an adult man with Graves' ophthalmopathy. CDR3 loop: CASSILPDPIGGGYTF. The CDR3 DNA reads as TGTGCCAGTAGTATTTTGCCAGATCCCATCGGCGGTGGCTACACCTTC.